Following are 3 T cell receptor beta chains from one sample sequenced in a study of blood T cell repertoires in COVID-19. Profiled with immunoSEQ multiplex PCR; TCRdb holds only in-frame clones, not every one. The profile shows around 61,000 clones, over 85% of them singletons. Sequencing used peripheral blood. The source is a man aged 55 to 70 with acute or convalescent COVID-19.

This chain uses TRBV2 with TRBJ2-2; possibly TRBD2 for D (6 bases). The CDR3 is 12 residues long. Germline assignment: CDR1 SNHLY and CDR2 FYNNEI. V gave up 7 bases and J gave up 5 bases, with 8 bases separating them. CDR3 region: CASTRETGELFF. In nucleotides, the CDR3 is TGTGCCAGCACACGGGAGACCGGGGAGCTGTTTTTT.

The chain carries TRBV7-3 and TRBJ1-1; 7 nucleotides match TRBD1. After removal of 5 bases from V and 3 bases from J, the junction contained 6 bases not matched to a gene. This CDR3 is 14 amino acids long. The germline V gene has CDR1 SGHTA and CDR2 FQGTGA. The CDR3 region is CASSPGTEYTEAFF. CDR3 sequence (DNA): TGTGCCAGCAGCCCCGGGACAGAATACACTGAAGCTTTCTTT. Complete variable domain (other parts from reference TRBV7-3 and TRBJ1-1): GAGVSQTPSNKVTEKGKYVELRCDPISGHTALYWYRQSLGQGPEFLIYFQGTGAADDSGLPNDRFFAVRPEGSVSTLKIQRTERGDSAVYLCASSPGTEYTEAFFGQGTRLTVV.

The chain is built from TRBV29-1 and TRBJ1-6; 7 nucleotides line up with TRBD1. The length of the CDR3 is 13 residues. Losses at the gene ends were 5 bases for V and 7 bases for J; bases not matched to a gene: 5. The germline CDR1 and CDR2 sequences are SQVTM and ANQGSEA. The CDR3 DNA is TGCAGCGTTTCGACAGGGAGGAATTCACCCCTCCACTTT. This translates into CSVSTGRNSPLHF.